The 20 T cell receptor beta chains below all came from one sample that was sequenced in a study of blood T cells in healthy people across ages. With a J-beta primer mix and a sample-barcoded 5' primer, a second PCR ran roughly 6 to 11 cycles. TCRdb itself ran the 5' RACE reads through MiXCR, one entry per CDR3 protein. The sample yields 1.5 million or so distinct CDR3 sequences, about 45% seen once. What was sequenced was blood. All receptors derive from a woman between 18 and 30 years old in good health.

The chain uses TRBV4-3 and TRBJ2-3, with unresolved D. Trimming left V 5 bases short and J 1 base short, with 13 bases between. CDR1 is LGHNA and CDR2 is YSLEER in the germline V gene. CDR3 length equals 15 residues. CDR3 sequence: CASSSSLHGTDTQYF. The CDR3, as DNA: TGCGCCAGCAGCTCCAGCCTACACGGCACAGATACGCAGTATTTT.

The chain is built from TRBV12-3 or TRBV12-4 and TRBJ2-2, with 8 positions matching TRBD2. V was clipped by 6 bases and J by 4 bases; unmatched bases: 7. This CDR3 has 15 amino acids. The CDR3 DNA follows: TGTGCCAGCAGCTCGGGGGGGTATACCACCGGGGAGCTGTTTTTT. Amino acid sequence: CASSSGGYTTGELFF.

CDR3 in amino acids: CASSLRLASDTQYF. Here the CDR3 DNA reads TGTGCCAGCAGTTTAAGACTAGCGAGCGATACGCAGTATTTT. The chain links TRBV27 to TRBJ2-3; 8 positions match TRBD2. The CDR3 runs 14 residues. V lost 2 bases and J lost 6; bases outside the gene matches: 4. The germline CDR1 and CDR2 sequences are MNHEY and SMNVEV (reference sequence).

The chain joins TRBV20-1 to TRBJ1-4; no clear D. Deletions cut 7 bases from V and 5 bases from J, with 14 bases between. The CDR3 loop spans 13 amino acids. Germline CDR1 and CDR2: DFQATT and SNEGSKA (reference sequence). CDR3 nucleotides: TGCAGTGGTGGAAGAGCGCAGAATGAAAAACTGTTTTTT. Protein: CSGGRAQNEKLFF.

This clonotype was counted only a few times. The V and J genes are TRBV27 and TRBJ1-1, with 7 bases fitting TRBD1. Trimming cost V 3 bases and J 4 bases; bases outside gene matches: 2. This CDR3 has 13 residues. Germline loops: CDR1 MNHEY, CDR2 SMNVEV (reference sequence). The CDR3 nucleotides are TGTGCCAGCAGTTTCACAGGGGTCACTGAAGCTTTCTTT. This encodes CASSFTGVTEAFF.

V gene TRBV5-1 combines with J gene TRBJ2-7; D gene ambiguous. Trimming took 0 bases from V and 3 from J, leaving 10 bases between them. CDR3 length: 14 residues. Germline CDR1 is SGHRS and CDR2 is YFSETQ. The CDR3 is CASSLDTVGYEQYF. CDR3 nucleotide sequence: TGCGCCAGCAGCTTGGATACGGTAGGCTACGAGCAGTACTTC.

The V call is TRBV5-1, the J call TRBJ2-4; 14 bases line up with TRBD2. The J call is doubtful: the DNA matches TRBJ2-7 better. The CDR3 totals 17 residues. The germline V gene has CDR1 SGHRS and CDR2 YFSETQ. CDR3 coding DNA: TGCGCCAGCAGCGCGCTAGGACTAGCGGGGGGATCCTACGAGCAGTACTTC. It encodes CASSALGLAGGSYEQYF.

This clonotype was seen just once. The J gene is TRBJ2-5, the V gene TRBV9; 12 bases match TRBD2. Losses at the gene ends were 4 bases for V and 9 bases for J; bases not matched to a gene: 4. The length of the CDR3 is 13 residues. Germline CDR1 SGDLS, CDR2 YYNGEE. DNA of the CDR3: TGTGCCAGCAGCTCCCGACTAGCGGGGGCCCAGTACTTC. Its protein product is CASSSRLAGAQYF. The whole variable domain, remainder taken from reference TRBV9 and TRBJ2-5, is DSGVTQTPKHLITATGQRVTLRCSPRSGDLSVYWYQQSLDQGLQFLIQYYNGEERAKGNILERFSAQQFPDLHSELNLSSLELGDSALYFCASSSRLAGAQYFGPGTRLLVL.

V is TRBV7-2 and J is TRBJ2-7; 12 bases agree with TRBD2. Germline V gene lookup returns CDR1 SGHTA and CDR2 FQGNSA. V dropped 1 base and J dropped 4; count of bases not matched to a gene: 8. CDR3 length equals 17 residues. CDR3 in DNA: TGTGCCAGCAGCTTAGTCCAACTAGCGGGGGGAAGGTACGAGCAGTACTTC. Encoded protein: CASSLVQLAGGRYEQYF.

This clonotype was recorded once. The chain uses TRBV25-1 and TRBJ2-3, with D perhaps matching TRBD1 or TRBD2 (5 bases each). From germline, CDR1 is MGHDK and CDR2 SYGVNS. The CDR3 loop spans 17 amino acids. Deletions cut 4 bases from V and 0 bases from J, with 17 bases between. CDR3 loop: CASSARTGLVSTDTQYF. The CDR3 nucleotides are TGTGCCAGCAGTGCGCGAACGGGGCTAGTGAGCACAGATACGCAGTATTTT. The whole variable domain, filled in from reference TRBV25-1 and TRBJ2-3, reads EADIYQTPRYLVIGTGKKITLECSQTMGHDKMYWYQQDPGMELHLIHYSYGVNSTEKGDLSSESTVSRIRTEHFPLTLESARPSHTSQYLCASSARTGLVSTDTQYFGPGTRLTVL.

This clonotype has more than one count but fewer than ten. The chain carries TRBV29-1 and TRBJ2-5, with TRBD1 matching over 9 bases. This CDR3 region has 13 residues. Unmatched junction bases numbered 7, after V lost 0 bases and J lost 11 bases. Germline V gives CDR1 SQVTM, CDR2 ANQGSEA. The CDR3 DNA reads TGCAGCGTTGAAGACGGGACAGGGTTAGAGCAGTACTTC. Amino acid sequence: CSVEDGTGLEQYF.

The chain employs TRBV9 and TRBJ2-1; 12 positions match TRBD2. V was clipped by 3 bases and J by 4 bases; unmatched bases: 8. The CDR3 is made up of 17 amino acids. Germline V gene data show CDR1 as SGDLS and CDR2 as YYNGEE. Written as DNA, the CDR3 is TGTGCCAGCAGCGACCTAGCGGGGGGGCAAGAATACAATGAGCAGTTCTTC. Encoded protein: CASSDLAGGQEYNEQFF.

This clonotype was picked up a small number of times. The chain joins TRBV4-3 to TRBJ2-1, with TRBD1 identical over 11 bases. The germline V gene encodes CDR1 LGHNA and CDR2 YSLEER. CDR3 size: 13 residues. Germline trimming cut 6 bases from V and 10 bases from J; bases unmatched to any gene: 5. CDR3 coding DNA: TGCGCCAGCAGTAGGACAGGGGGCAGGGAGCAGTTCTTC. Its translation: CASSRTGGREQFF.

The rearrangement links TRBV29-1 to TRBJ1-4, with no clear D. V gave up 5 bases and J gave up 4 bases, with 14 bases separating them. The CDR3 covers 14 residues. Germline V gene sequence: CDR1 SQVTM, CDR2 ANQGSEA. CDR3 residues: CSVLTTAINEKLFF. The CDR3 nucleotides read TGCAGCGTTCTAACTACAGCGATTAATGAAAAACTGTTTTTT.

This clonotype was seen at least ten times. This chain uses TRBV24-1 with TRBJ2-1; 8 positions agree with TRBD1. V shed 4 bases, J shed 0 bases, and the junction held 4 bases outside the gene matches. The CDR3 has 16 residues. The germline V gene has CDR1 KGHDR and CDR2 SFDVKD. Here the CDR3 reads CATSDQGASSYNEQFF. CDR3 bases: TGTGCCACCAGTGACCAGGGGGCGAGCTCCTACAATGAGCAGTTCTTC.

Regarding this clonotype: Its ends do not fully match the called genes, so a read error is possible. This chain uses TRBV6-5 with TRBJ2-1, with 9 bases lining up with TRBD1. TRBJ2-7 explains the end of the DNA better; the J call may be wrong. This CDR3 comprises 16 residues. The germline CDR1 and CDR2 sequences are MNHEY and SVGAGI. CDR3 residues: CVSRLDRGSSYNEQYF. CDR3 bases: TGTGTCAGCAGACTCGACAGGGGGAGCTCCTACAATGAGCAGTACTTC.

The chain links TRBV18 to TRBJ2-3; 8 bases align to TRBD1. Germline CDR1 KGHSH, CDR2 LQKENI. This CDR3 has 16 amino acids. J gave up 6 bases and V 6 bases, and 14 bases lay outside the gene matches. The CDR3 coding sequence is TGTGCCAGCTCTCGGTCCGGGACAGGCCCCGTGGATACGCAGTATTTT. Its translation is CASSRSGTGPVDTQYF.

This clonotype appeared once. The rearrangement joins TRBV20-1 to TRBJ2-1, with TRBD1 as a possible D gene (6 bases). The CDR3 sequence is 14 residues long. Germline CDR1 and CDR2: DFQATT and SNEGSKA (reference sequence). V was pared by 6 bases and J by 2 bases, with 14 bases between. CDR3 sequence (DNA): TGCAGTGCACAACCGGGACACCCCTACAATGAGCAGTTCTTC. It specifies CSAQPGHPYNEQFF.

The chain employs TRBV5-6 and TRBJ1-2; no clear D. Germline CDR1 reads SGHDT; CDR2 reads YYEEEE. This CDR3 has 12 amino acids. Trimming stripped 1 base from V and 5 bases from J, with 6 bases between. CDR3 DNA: TGTGCCAGCAGCTTGATCTGGTATGGCTACACCTTC. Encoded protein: CASSLIWYGYTF.

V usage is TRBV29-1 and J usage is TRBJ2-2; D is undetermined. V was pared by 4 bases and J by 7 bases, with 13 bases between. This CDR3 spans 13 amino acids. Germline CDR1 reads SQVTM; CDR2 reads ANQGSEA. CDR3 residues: CSVAPVWDGELFF. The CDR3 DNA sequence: TGCAGCGTTGCCCCCGTATGGGACGGGGAGCTGTTTTTT.